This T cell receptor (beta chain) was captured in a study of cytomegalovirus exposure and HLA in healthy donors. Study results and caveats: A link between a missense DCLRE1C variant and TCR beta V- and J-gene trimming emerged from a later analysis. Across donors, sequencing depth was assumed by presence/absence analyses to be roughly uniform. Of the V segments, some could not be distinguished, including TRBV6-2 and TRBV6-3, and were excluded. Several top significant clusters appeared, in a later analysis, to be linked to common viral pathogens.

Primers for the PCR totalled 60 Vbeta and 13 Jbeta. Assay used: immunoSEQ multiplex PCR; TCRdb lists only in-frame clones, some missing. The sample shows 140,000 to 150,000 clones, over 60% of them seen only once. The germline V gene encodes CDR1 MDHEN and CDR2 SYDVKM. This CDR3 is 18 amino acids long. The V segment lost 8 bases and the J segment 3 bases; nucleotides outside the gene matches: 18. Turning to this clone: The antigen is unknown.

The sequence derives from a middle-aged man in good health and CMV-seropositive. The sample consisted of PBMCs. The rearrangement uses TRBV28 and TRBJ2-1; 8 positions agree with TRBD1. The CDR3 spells CASGDRGSPAGVYNEQFF. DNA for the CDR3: TGTGCCAGCGGTGACAGGGGATCCCCAGCGGGCGTCTACAATGAGCAGTTCTTC.